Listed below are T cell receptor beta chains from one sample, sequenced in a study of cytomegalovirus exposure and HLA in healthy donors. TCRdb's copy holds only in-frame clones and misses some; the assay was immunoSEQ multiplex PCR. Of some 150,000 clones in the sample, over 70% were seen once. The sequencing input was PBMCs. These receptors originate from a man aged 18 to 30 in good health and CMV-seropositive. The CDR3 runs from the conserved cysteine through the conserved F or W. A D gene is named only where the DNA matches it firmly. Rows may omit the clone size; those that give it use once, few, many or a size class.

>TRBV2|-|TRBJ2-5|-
CASGDPGARETQYF
TGTGCCAGCGGCGACCCAGGGGCTAGGGAGACCCAGTACTTC
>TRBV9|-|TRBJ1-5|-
CASSATAASNQPQHF
TGTGCCAGCAGCGCGACAGCTGCGAGCAATCAGCCCCAGCATTTT
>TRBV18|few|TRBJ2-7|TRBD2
CASSLGTSGYEQYF
TGTGCCAGCTCACTCGGGACTAGCGGCTACGAGCAGTACTTC
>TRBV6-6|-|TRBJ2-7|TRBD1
CASSSSGGAGYEQYF
TGTGCCAGCAGTTCGTCAGGGGGCGCGGGCTACGAGCAGTACTTC
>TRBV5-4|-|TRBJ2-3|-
CASNRGSSGVRTDTQYF
TGTGCCAGCAATCGGGGTAGTAGCGGTGTACGCACAGATACGCAGTATTTT
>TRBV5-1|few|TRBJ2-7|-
CASSLEGSRAYEQYF
TGCGCCAGCAGCCTGGAGGGTTCCAGGGCCTACGAGCAGTACTTC
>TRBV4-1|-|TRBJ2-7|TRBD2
CASSPVVTREGSYEQYF
TGCGCCAGCAGCCCAGTAGTAACGCGGGAGGGGTCCTACGAGCAGTACTTC
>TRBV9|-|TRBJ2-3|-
CASSRGIPSTDTQYF
TGTGCCAGCAGCCGGGGGATTCCTAGCACAGATACGCAGTATTTT
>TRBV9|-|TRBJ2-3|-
CASSVGLSPSTDTQYF
TGTGCCAGCAGCGTAGGCCTAAGCCCTAGCACAGATACGCAGTATTTT
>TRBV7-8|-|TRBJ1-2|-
CASSLNAGGYTF
TGTGCCAGCAGCTTAAACGCGGGAGGCTACACCTTC
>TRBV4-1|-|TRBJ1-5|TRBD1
CASSPRQGTQPQHF
TGCGCCAGCAGCCCTCGACAGGGGACCCAGCCCCAGCATTTT
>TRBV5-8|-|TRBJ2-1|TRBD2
CASLAGYNEQFF
TGTGCCAGCCTAGCGGGGTACAATGAGCAGTTCTTC
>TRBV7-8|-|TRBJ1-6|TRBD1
CASSLTPQGGRTPLHF
TGTGCCAGCAGCTTAACCCCCCAGGGGGGTAGGACACCCCTCCACTTT
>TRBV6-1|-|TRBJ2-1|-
CASSELAGPLPSYNEQFF
TGTGCCAGCAGTGAATTGGCGGGACCTCTTCCATCCTACAATGAGCAGTTCTTC
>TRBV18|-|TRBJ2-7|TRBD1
CASSPGTGAAYEQYF
TGTGCCAGCTCGCCCGGGACAGGGGCCGCCTACGAGCAGTACTTC
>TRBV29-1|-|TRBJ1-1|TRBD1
CSGYRQGGGVNTEAFF
TGCAGCGGGTACCGACAGGGAGGAGGTGTGAACACTGAAGCTTTCTTT
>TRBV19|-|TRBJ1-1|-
CASSAGLNTEAFF
TGTGCCAGTAGTGCGGGCCTAAACACTGAAGCTTTCTTT
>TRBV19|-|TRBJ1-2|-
CASSIISTRFLYGYTF
TGTGCCAGTAGTATCATAAGTACCAGATTCCTCTATGGCTACACCTTC
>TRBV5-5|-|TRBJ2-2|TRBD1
CASSLTTGEFGGELFF
TGTGCCAGCAGCTTGACGACAGGGGAATTTGGCGGGGAGCTGTTTTTT
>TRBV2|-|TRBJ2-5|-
CASRTDALTSGTQYF
TGTGCCAGCAGAACAGACGCGCTAACCTCAGGGACCCAGTACTTC
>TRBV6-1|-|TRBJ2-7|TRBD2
CASSDIAGGPRYEQYF
TGTGCCAGCAGTGACATAGCGGGAGGGCCCCGATACGAGCAGTACTTC
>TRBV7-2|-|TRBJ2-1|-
CASSPPGGRGNEQFF
TGTGCCAGCAGCCCACCCGGGGGGCGCGGGAATGAGCAGTTCTTC
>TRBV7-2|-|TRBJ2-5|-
CASSLASRSMKTQYF
TGTGCCAGCAGCTTAGCGTCCAGATCCATGAAGACCCAGTACTTC
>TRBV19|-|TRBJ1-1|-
CASSETGSGTEAFF
TGTGCCAGTAGTGAAACAGGGTCGGGCACTGAAGCTTTCTTT
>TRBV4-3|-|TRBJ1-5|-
CASSQDQVGTVSSSNQPQHF
TGCGCCAGCAGCCAAGATCAGGTGGGTACAGTAAGTAGTAGCAATCAGCCCCAGCATTTT
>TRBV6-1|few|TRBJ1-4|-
CASSVQYATNEKLFF
TGTGCCAGCAGTGTCCAGTATGCAACTAATGAAAAACTGTTTTTT
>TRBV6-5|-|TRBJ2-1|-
CASSRGPNNEQFF
TGTGCCAGCAGCAGGGGTCCAAACAATGAGCAGTTCTTC
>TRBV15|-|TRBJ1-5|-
CATDTWGGNQPQHF
TGTGCCACCGATACATGGGGAGGCAATCAGCCCCAGCATTTT
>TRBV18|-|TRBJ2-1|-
CASSPGQGRITYNEQFF
TGTGCCAGCTCACCGGGTCAGGGCCGGATTACCTACAATGAGCAGTTCTTC
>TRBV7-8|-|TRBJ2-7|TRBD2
CASSPRLAGLPRSYEQYF
TGTGCCAGCAGCCCCCGACTAGCGGGATTACCCCGATCCTACGAGCAGTACTTC
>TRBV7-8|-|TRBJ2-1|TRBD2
CASSPTGGRVDEQFF
TGTGCCAGCAGCCCCACTGGCGGGAGGGTGGATGAGCAGTTCTTC
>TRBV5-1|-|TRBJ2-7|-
CASSLLLRGFYEQYF
TGCGCCAGCAGCTTGCTGCTGCGGGGCTTCTACGAGCAGTACTTC
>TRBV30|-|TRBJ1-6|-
CAWSVVRGSSPLHF
TGTGCCTGGAGTGTCGTCCGTGGTAGCTCACCCCTCCACTTT
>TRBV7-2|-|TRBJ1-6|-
CASSLAQDMFYNSPLHF
TGTGCCAGCAGCTTAGCACAGGACATGTTTTATAATTCACCCCTCCACTTT
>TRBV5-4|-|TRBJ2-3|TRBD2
CASNPTSGGAGTDTQYF
TGTGCCAGCAACCCGACTAGCGGGGGGGCGGGCACAGATACGCAGTATTTT
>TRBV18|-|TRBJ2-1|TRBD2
CASSPPSGSSYNEQFF
TGTGCCAGCTCACCACCTAGCGGGAGCTCCTACAATGAGCAGTTCTTC
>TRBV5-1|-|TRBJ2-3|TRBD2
CASSLGTSGRVDTQYF
TGCGCCAGCAGCTTGGGGACTAGCGGGAGGGTAGATACGCAGTATTTT
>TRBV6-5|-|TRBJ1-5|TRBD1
CASGPGQRNQPQHF
TGTGCCAGCGGCCCGGGACAGCGCAATCAGCCCCAGCATTTT
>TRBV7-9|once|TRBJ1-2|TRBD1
CASQGEVVYGYTF
TGTGCCAGCCAGGGGGAGGTGGTCTATGGCTACACCTTC
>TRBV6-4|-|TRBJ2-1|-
CASSDGLADSNEQFF
TGTGCCAGCAGTGACGGGCTAGCCGACTCCAATGAGCAGTTCTTC
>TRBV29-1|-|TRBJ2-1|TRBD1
CSAVTGQGYGEQFF
TGCAGCGCCGTCACGGGACAGGGTTATGGGGAGCAGTTCTTC
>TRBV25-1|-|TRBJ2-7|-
CASSSPASGSSYEQYF
TGTGCCAGCTCCTCCCCCGCCAGTGGGAGCTCCTACGAGCAGTACTTC
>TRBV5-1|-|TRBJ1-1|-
CASRTTGLNTEAFF
TGCGCCAGCAGGACGACAGGTTTGAACACTGAAGCTTTCTTT
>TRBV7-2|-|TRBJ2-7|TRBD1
CASSLGTGGHEQYF
TGTGCCAGCAGCCTCGGGACAGGGGGACACGAGCAGTACTTC
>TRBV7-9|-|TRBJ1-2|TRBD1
CASSRDRGYGYTF
TGTGCCAGCAGCCGGGACAGGGGCTATGGCTACACCTTC
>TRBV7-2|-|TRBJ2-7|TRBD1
CASSSTGTAYEQYF
TGTGCCAGCAGCTCCACCGGGACAGCCTACGAGCAGTACTTC
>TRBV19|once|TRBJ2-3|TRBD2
CASSVGLAKADTQYF
TGTGCCAGTAGTGTGGGACTAGCGAAAGCAGATACGCAGTATTTT
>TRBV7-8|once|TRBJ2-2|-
CASSPSPAGELFF
TGTGCCAGCAGCCCCTCCCCGGCCGGGGAGCTGTTTTTT
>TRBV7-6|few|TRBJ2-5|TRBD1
CASSEEWGPRTGTGKETQYF
TGTGCCAGCAGCGAGGAATGGGGGCCCCGGACCGGGACAGGGAAGGAGACCCAGTACTTC